This T cell receptor beta chain was sequenced during a study of chemoradiotherapy in HPV16-positive cancers (dated by TCRdb to between 2021 and 2023). The study in broad terms: Functional T-cell assays on cells from two HPV16-positive patients defined candidate HPV-specific T-cell clones and common TCR motifs. Whether T-cell immunity against the HPV oncoproteins E6 and E7 changes during chemoradiotherapy and whether survival is affected by this immunity were examined in the study. TCR repertoires from more than 70 patients with HPV-related cancers were then used to track the candidate HPV-specific TCRs and motifs.

Repertoires were sampled multiple times during chemoradiotherapy, which allowed clonal expansion in the tumor microenvironment to be followed. The protocol used for the library was the immunoSEQ multiplex PCR assay. This is the immuneACCESS table as TCRdb keeps it, with only in-frame sequences that have V and J called. A part of the clones is gone; compared with another copy, unresolved V genes explain less than half, and the rest is unexplained. This sample is represented by tens of thousands of clones; roughly 82% of them were singletons. The ten biggest clones cover roughly 5.5% of the sample. The full study reports these points: In HPV16-positive patients, expansion of HPV-responsive T cells during chemoradiotherapy was found to be associated with improved recurrence-free survival. The functional definition of HPV-specific T cells was derived from only a couple of HPV16-positive patients, and the survival association was reported for HPV16-positive patients. Expansion of candidate HPV-specific clones and E7-related TCR motifs was observed in the tumor microenvironment during treatment, whereas no such expansion was observed for non-HPV-specific T cells.

About this clone itself: The target of this receptor is not known. Per-base qualities were not stored, and no clone one base away is much larger.

CDR1 MGHRA and CDR2 YSYEKL are derived from the germline V gene. The CDR3 sequence holds 15 residues, the cysteine and phenylalanine included. Here the CDR3 DNA is all that survives: 45 bases in frame from base 1. V lost 4 bases and J lost 7 bases, and the count of bases not matched to a germline gene is 7. The clonotype originates from a human donor with HPV-associated anogenital cancer. The sequences come from blood, collected from a patient who underwent chemoradiotherapy. The chain is assembled from TRBV4-1 and TRBJ1-6; a stretch of 7 junction bases matches TRBD1. The DNA reads as follows: TGCGCCAGCAGCCGAGCAACAGGGGAGAATTCACCCCTCCACTTT. Its protein product is CASSRATGENSPLHF.